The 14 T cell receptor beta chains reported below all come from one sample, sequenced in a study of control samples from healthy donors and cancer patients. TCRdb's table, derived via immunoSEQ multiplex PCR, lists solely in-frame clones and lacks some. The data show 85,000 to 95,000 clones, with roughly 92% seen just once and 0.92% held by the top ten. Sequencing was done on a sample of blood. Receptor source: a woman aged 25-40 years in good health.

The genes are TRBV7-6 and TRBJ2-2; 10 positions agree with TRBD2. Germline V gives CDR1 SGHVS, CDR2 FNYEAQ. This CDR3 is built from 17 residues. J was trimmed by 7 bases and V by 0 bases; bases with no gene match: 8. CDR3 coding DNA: TGTGCCAGCAGCTTAGCAGGGCTAGCGGGAGATGGCGGGGAGCTGTTTTTT. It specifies CASSLAGLAGDGGELFF.

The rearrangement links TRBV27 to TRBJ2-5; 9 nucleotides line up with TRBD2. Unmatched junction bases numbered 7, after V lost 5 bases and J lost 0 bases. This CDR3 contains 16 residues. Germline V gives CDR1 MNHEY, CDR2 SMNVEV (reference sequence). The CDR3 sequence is CASSVGTSMHQETQYF. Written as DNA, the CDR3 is TGTGCCAGCAGTGTCGGGACTAGCATGCACCAAGAGACCCAGTACTTC.

The CDR3 DNA reads TGTGCCAGCAGTGCCCCCGGGTTAGATTCAAATGAGCAGTTCTTC. This encodes CASSAPGLDSNEQFF. This chain connects TRBV6-6 to TRBJ2-1; no clear D gene. Germline-derived CDR1 and CDR2 are MNHNY and SVGAGI (reference sequence). Trimming shortened V by 5 bases and J by 7 bases, and 18 bases separated the two germline ends. CDR3 length equals 15 residues.

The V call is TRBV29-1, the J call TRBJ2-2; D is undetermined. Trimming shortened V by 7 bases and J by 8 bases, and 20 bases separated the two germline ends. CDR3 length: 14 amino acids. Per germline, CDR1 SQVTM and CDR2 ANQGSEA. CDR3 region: CSGEYGSRTGELFF. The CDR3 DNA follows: TGCAGCGGGGAATATGGTAGCCGTACTGGGGAGCTGTTTTTT.

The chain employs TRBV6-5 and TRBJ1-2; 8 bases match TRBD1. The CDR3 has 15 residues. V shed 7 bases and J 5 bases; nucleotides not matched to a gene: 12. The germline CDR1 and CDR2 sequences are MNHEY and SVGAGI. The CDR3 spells CASNRQGRIIYGYTF. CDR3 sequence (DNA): TGTGCCAGCAATCGACAGGGGCGAATTATTTATGGCTACACCTTC.

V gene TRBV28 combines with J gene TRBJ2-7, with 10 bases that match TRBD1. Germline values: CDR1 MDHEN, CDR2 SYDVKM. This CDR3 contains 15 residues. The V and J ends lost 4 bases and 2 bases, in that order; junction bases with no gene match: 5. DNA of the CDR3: TGTGCCAGCAGTTCCCGGGACAGGGGCACCTACGAGCAGTACTTC. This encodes CASSSRDRGTYEQYF. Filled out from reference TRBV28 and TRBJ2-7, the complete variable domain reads DVKVTQSSRYLVKRTGEKVFLECVQDMDHENMFWYRQDPGLGLRLIYFSYDVKMKEKGDIPEGYSVSREKKERFSLILESASTNQTSMYLCASSSRDRGTYEQYFGPGTRLTVT.

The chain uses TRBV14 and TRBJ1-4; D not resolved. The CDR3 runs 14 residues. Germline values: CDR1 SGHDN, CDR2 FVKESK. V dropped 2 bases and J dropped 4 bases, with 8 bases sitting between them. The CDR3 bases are TGTGCCAGCAGCCAACGGACGTTTAATGAAAAACTGTTTTTT. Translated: CASSQRTFNEKLFF.

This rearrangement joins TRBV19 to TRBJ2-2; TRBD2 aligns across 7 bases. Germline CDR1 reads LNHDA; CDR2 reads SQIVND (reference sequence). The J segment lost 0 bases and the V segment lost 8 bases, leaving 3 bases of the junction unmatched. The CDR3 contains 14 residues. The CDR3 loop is CASGRGTNTGELFF. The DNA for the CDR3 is TGTGCCAGTGGGAGGGGCACGAACACCGGGGAGCTGTTTTTT.

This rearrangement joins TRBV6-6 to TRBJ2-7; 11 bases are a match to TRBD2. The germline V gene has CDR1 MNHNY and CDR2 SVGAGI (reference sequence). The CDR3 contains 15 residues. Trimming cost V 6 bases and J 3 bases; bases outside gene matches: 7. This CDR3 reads CASRQGTSGGYEQYF. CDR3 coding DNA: TGTGCCAGCAGACAAGGGACTAGCGGCGGCTACGAGCAGTACTTC.

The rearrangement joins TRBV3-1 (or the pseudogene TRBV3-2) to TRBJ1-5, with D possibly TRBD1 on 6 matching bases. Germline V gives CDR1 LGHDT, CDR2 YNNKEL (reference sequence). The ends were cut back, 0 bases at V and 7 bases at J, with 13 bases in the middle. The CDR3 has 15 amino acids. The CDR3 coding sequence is TGTGCCAGCAGCCAAGATACGGGGGGGCGACAGCCCCAGCATTTT. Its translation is CASSQDTGGRQPQHF.

Here the CDR3 reads CASSLAQGVNTEAFF. The CDR3 bases are TGTGCCAGCAGCTTAGCGCAGGGGGTGAACACTGAAGCTTTCTTT. The chain is built from TRBV7-6 and TRBJ1-1; TRBD1 matches 7 bases. CDR3 length: 15 residues. V was clipped by 0 bases and J by 0 bases; unmatched bases: 1. CDR1 SGHVS and CDR2 FNYEAQ come from the germline V gene.

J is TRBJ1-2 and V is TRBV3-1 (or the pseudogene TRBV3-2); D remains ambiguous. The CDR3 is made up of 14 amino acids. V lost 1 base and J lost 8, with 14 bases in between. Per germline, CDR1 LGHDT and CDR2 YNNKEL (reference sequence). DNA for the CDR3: TGTGCCAGCAGCCAAGGCCCCCCAGGCGACGGCTACACCTTC. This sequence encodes CASSQGPPGDGYTF.

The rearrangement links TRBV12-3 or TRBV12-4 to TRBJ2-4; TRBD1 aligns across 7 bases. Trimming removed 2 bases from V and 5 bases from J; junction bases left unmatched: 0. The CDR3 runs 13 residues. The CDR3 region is CASSLTGENIQYF. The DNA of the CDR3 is TGTGCCAGCAGTTTAACAGGGGAAAACATTCAGTACTTC.

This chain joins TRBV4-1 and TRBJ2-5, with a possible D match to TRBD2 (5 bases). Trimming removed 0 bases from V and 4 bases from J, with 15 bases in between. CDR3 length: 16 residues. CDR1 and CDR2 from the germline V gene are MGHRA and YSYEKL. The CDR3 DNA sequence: TGCGCCAGCAGCCAAGATCGGTCTCCCGGAGGAGAGACCCAGTACTTC. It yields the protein CASSQDRSPGGETQYF.